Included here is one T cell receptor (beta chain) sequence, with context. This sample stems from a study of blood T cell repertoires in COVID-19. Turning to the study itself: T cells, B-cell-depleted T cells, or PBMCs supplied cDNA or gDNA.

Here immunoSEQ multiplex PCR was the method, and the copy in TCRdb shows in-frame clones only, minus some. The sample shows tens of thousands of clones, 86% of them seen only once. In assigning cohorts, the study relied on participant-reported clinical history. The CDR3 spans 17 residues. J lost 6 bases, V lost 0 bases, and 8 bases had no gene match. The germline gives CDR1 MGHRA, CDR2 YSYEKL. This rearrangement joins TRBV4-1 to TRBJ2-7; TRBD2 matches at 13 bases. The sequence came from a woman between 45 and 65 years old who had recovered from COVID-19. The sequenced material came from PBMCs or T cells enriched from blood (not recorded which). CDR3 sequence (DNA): TGCGCCAGCAGCCAAGATGTTCATACTAGCGGGAGGGCCGAGCAGTACTTC. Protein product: CASSQDVHTSGRAEQYF.